Below, 4 T cell receptor beta chains from the same sample are listed, as sequenced in a study of memory CD4+ T cells and cytomegalovirus serostatus. Repertoires were generated with immunoSEQ multiplex PCR, while TCRdb's copy carries only in-frame clones and drops some. The sample consists of over 60,000 clones, more than 70% of them appearing once. Single viable CD3+CD4+CD8-CD45RO+ cells were sorted as the memory CD4+ T cells. Sequences were obtained from memory CD4+ T cells from blood. The source of these receptors is an adult in good health and CMV-seronegative.

The chain uses TRBV5-6 and TRBJ2-5; the match to TRBD1 covers 7 bases. Germline CDR1 reads SGHDT; CDR2 reads YYEEEE. The CDR3 loop spans 13 amino acids. The junction had 4 bases not matched to a gene; V was cut back by 4 bases and J by 4 bases. This CDR3 reads CASSVDRRETQYF. The CDR3 DNA is TGTGCCAGCAGCGTGGACAGGAGAGAGACCCAGTACTTC.

The chain couples TRBV7-2 to TRBJ1-5, with D possibly being TRBD1 (5 bases). Germline V gene data show CDR1 as SGHTA and CDR2 as FQGNSA. V gave up 5 bases and J gave up 7 bases, with 12 bases separating them. The length of the CDR3 is 13 residues. The CDR3 DNA follows: TGTGCCAGCAGCCCCGACAGAAAACAGCCCCAGCATTTT. This gives the protein CASSPDRKQPQHF. Drawing the rest from reference TRBV7-2 and TRBJ1-5, the complete variable domain is GAGVSQSPSNKVTEKGKDVELRCDPISGHTALYWYRQSLGQGLEFLIYFQGNSAPDKSGLPSDRFSAERTGGSVSTLTIQRTQQEDSAVYLCASSPDRKQPQHFGDGTRLSIL.

In this sample, this clone turned up a few times. The sample has other DNA sequences that encode this CDR3 too. This chain joins TRBV5-1 and TRBJ1-4; D is possibly TRBD1 (6 bases). CDR3 length: 14 amino acids. The ends were cut back, 1 base at V and 6 bases at J, with 10 bases in the middle. Germline V gene lookup returns CDR1 SGHRS and CDR2 YFSETQ. The chain's CDR3 is CASSLRGGDEKLFF. The CDR3, as DNA: TGCGCCAGCAGCTTGCGAGGGGGAGATGAAAAACTGTTTTTT.

The chain combines TRBV10-3 with TRBJ2-7, with 10 bases identical to TRBD1. With 6 bases clipped from V and 5 bases from J, the junction kept 1 base outside the gene matches. This CDR3 comprises 12 residues. CDR1 is ENHRY, CDR2 SYGVKD, per germline. CDR3 nucleotide sequence: TGTGCCATCAGCGGACAGGGGGACGAGCAGTACTTC. It specifies CAISGQGDEQYF.